This is a list of T cell receptor beta chains from one sample in a study of response to subunit inactivated influenza vaccine. MiXCR, applied by TCRdb to the RT-PCR reads, yields one record per CDR3 protein. The sample lists around 790,000 distinct CDR3 sequences, around 21% occurring once. This material consisted of PBMCs from blood, taken around 5 days after vaccination. The receptors come from a man aged 50-59 years who received an inactivated influenza vaccine. Each CDR3 is given with its conserved first and last residue. The order of the fields is V gene, D gene, J gene, clone size, CDR3 protein, CDR3 DNA. D genes are given only for firm matches. Size is omitted from some rows. Given values are once, few, many or a class for expanded clones.

v_call: TRBV5-6
d_call: -
j_call: TRBJ2-5
clone_size: few
cdr3_aa: CASSSTMKTQYF
cdr3_nt: TGTGCCAGCAGCTCAACTATGAAGACCCAGTACTTC

v_call: TRBV20-1
d_call: TRBD2
j_call: TRBJ2-3
clone_size: few
cdr3_aa: CSARTGRRGGTDTQYF
cdr3_nt: TGCAGTGCTCGGACGGGACGTCGGGGGGGCACAGATACGCAGTATTTT

v_call: TRBV28
d_call: TRBD2
j_call: TRBJ2-1
clone_size: -
cdr3_aa: CASRTRSGLAGNNEQFF
cdr3_nt: TGTGCCAGCAGGACCCGCTCGGGACTAGCGGGAAACAATGAGCAGTTCTTC

v_call: TRBV5-1
d_call: -
j_call: TRBJ1-1
clone_size: few
cdr3_aa: CASHTRVGDTEAFF
cdr3_nt: TGCGCCAGTCACACGCGGGTAGGGGACACTGAAGCTTTCTTT

v_call: TRBV7-9
d_call: TRBD1
j_call: TRBJ2-2
clone_size: few
cdr3_aa: CASSSDRTTGELFF
cdr3_nt: TGTGCCAGCAGCTCGGACAGGACCACCGGGGAGCTGTTTTTT

v_call: TRBV6-1
d_call: -
j_call: TRBJ1-5
clone_size: once
cdr3_aa: CASSLTHPRGANQPQHF
cdr3_nt: TGTGCCAGCAGTCTCACCCACCCTCGGGGGGCCAATCAGCCCCAGCATTTT

v_call: TRBV6-1
d_call: -
j_call: TRBJ2-7
clone_size: -
cdr3_aa: CASRVGVGIYEQYF
cdr3_nt: TGTGCCAGCAGGGTAGGAGTAGGAATCTACGAGCAGTACTTC

v_call: TRBV6-1
d_call: TRBD1
j_call: TRBJ2-7
clone_size: -
cdr3_aa: CASRSRDRGSYEQYF
cdr3_nt: TGTGCCAGCAGAAGCCGGGACAGGGGCTCCTACGAGCAGTACTTC

v_call: TRBV28
d_call: TRBD1
j_call: TRBJ2-7
clone_size: few
cdr3_aa: CASSLEDRGGEQYF
cdr3_nt: TGTGCCAGCAGTTTGGAGGACAGGGGTGGGGAGCAGTACTTC

v_call: TRBV29-1
d_call: -
j_call: TRBJ2-3
clone_size: -
cdr3_aa: CSVASGTFPDTQYF
cdr3_nt: TGCAGCGTTGCGTCGGGGACTTTCCCCGATACGCAGTATTTT

v_call: TRBV7-3
d_call: TRBD1
j_call: TRBJ2-1
clone_size: few
cdr3_aa: CASRNPGQAVFF
cdr3_nt: TGTGCCAGCAGGAATCCGGGACAGGCGGTGTTCTTC

v_call: TRBV15
d_call: -
j_call: TRBJ2-4
clone_size: many
cdr3_aa: CATSRRTVAKNIQYF
cdr3_nt: TGTGCCACCAGCAGACGGACGGTAGCCAAAAACATTCAGTACTTC

v_call: TRBV15
d_call: -
j_call: TRBJ2-5
clone_size: few
cdr3_aa: CATSRDTAQETQYF
cdr3_nt: TGTGCCACCAGCAGAGATACAGCTCAAGAGACCCAGTACTTC

v_call: TRBV7-2
d_call: TRBD2
j_call: TRBJ2-1
clone_size: few
cdr3_aa: CASSLGSGGNEQFF
cdr3_nt: TGTGCCAGCAGCTTAGGTAGCGGGGGGAATGAGCAGTTCTTC

v_call: TRBV20-1
d_call: -
j_call: TRBJ2-7
clone_size: few
cdr3_aa: CSARRLGAYEQYF
cdr3_nt: TGCAGTGCTAGACGTCTGGGGGCCTACGAGCAGTACTTC

v_call: TRBV27
d_call: TRBD1
j_call: TRBJ1-5
clone_size: many
cdr3_aa: CASSLSGQVGLDQPQHF
cdr3_nt: TGTGCCAGCAGTTTATCGGGACAGGTTGGGCTGGATCAGCCCCAGCATTTT